These T cell receptor beta chains were read from a single sample in a study of breast tumors, draining lymph nodes, adjacent tissues. TCRdb recomputed calls from the multiplex PCR reads with MiXCR, one row per CDR3 protein. The sample contains approximately 15,000 distinct CDR3 sequences, around 58% of which appear only once. What was sequenced was tumor-adjacent breast tissue. These receptors were obtained from a female donor with breast cancer. Some clones in this sample may be carry-over from other donors' samples. Both conserved end residues are part of each CDR3. The D gene is left open where the match is weak. Not every row has a clone size; where given, it reads once, few, many or a size class.

- | TRBJ2-7 | 14 | TRBV9 | TRBD1 | CASSHDRGDYEQYF | TGTGCCAGCAGCCATGACAGGGGTGACTACGAGCAGTACTTC
- | TRBJ1-2 | 15 | TRBV4-1 | TRBD1 | CASSQLTGGGYGYTF | TGCGCCAGCAGCCAACTCACAGGGGGTGGATATGGCTACACCTTC
- | TRBJ1-5 | 13 | TRBV25-1 | - | CVSSSGYNQPQHF | TGTGTCAGCAGTTCTGGGTACAATCAGCCCCAGCATTTT
- | TRBJ2-3 | 14 | TRBV20-1 | TRBD1 | CSAPTGGRTDTQYF | TGCAGTGCCCCGACAGGGGGCAGGACAGATACGCAGTATTTT
- | TRBJ2-5 | 10 | TRBV20-1 | - | CSVIGETQYF | TGCAGTGTTATCGGGGAGACCCAGTACTTC
many | TRBJ2-3 | 17 | TRBV9 | TRBD1 | CASSVGQGTGGRDTQYF | TGTGCCAGCAGCGTAGGGCAGGGGACAGGGGGCCGGGATACGCAGTATTTT
- | TRBJ2-2 | 15 | TRBV4-1 | TRBD2 | CASSRGLENTGELFF | TGCGCCAGCAGCCGTGGACTAGAGAACACCGGGGAGCTGTTTTTT
many | TRBJ1-6 | 16 | TRBV27 | TRBD1 | CASRHRTGRYNSPLHF | TGTGCCAGCAGGCACCGGACAGGGAGGTATAATTCACCCCTCCACTTT
- | TRBJ2-1 | 11 | TRBV7-9 | - | CASSFYGEQFF | TGTGCCAGCAGCTTCTATGGGGAGCAGTTCTTC
many | TRBJ1-2 | 13 | TRBV6-5 | - | CASSYSTGYGYTF | TGTGCCAGCAGTTACTCGACGGGTTATGGCTACACCTTC
- | TRBJ1-2 | 12 | TRBV12-3/TRBV12-4 | TRBD1 | CASSFRGLGYTF | TGTGCCAGCAGCTTCAGGGGGCTCGGCTACACCTTC
many | TRBJ2-3 | 15 | TRBV19 | TRBD2 | CASSPRGGRADTQYF | TGTGCCAGTAGTCCACGGGGGGGCCGGGCAGATACGCAGTATTTT
few | TRBJ2-2 | 15 | TRBV7-9 | - | CASRLTRGNTGELFF | TGTGCCAGCAGATTAACGAGAGGGAACACCGGGGAGCTGTTTTTT
- | TRBJ2-1 | 20 | TRBV9 | TRBD2 | CASSWGGGFAGGRMNNEQFF | TGTGCCAGCAGCTGGGGGGGGGGGTTTGCGGGGGGCCGGATGAACAATGAGCAGTTCTTC
large | TRBJ2-5 | 13 | TRBV12-3/TRBV12-4 | - | CASSYPEGETQYF | TGTGCCAGCAGTTACCCGGAGGGGGAGACCCAGTACTTC
- | TRBJ2-7 | 14 | TRBV13 | TRBD1 | CASSSGQSTYEQYF | TGTGCCAGCAGCTCGGGACAGTCGACCTACGAGCAGTACTTC
- | TRBJ2-5 | 13 | TRBV10-3 | - | CAISGGATETQYF | TGTGCCATCAGTGGGGGGGCGACGGAGACCCAGTACTTC
- | TRBJ1-6 | 16 | TRBV18 | TRBD1 | CASSPPTGGGHSPLHF | TGTGCCAGCTCACCACCGACAGGGGGCGGACATTCACCCCTCCACTTT
medium-sized | TRBJ1-2 | 16 | TRBV7-9 | - | CASSPESPALYYGYTF | TGTGCCAGCAGCCCCGAAAGCCCAGCCTTATACTATGGCTACACCTTC
- | TRBJ2-7 | 14 | TRBV12-3/TRBV12-4 | - | CASRTSESAYEQYF | TGTGCCAGCAGAACTAGTGAGTCAGCCTACGAGCAGTACTTC
- | TRBJ2-2 | 13 | TRBV29-1 | - | CSVEEVGSGELFF | TGCAGCGTTGAAGAGGTCGGATCCGGGGAGCTGTTTTTT
- | TRBJ1-6 | 13 | TRBV20-1 | TRBD1 | CSAPTGGGSPLHF | TGCAGTGCCCCGACAGGGGGCGGTTCACCCCTCCACTTT
medium-sized | TRBJ1-1 | 13 | TRBV7-9 | - | CASSLSLNTEAFF | TGTGCCAGCAGCTTATCCCTGAACACTGAAGCTTTCTTT
- | TRBJ2-2 | 22 | TRBV24-1 | TRBD1 | CATSDLGRKWTGPTLNTGELFF | TGTGCCACCAGTGATTTGGGGCGAAAATGGACAGGCCCCACTTTGAACACCGGGGAGCTGTTTTTT
medium-sized | TRBJ2-5 | 14 | TRBV20-1 | - | CSARDPARGETQYF | TGCAGTGCTAGAGATCCCGCCAGGGGAGAGACCCAGTACTTC
- | TRBJ1-5 | 14 | TRBV10-3 | - | CAISETGKNQPQHF | TGTGCCATCAGTGAGACAGGCAAAAATCAGCCCCAGCATTTT
medium-sized | TRBJ1-2 | 15 | TRBV20-1 | - | CSADRRGEGGYGYTF | TGCAGTGCGGACCGACGGGGCGAAGGAGGATATGGCTACACCTTC
- | TRBJ2-1 | 14 | TRBV6-5 | - | CASSYDTTYNEQFF | TGTGCCAGCAGTTATGATACTACCTACAATGAGCAGTTCTTC
many | TRBJ2-5 | 15 | TRBV6-1 | TRBD2 | CASSESGTSGETQYF | TGTGCCAGCAGTGAGTCGGGCACTAGCGGAGAGACCCAGTACTTC
large | TRBJ1-2 | 13 | TRBV2 | TRBD1 | CASIGQGGYGYTF | TGTGCCAGTATAGGACAGGGGGGATATGGCTACACCTTC
- | TRBJ2-1 | 15 | TRBV11-3 | - | CASSLGAIPYNEQFF | TGTGCCAGCAGCTTAGGGGCTATACCTTACAATGAGCAGTTCTTC
- | TRBJ2-1 | 16 | TRBV7-2 | TRBD2 | CASSPGTSGGANEQFF | TGTGCCAGCAGCCCCGGGACTAGCGGGGGGGCCAATGAGCAGTTCTTC
- | TRBJ2-5 | 11 | TRBV29-1 | - | CSGGRGETQYF | TGCAGCGGGGGGCGGGGAGAGACCCAGTACTTC
- | TRBJ2-1 | 15 | TRBV6-5 | TRBD2 | CASSYGGGGYNEQFF | TGCGCCAGCAGTTACGGGGGGGGAGGCTACAATGAGCAGTTCTTC
medium-sized | TRBJ1-2 | 14 | TRBV20-1 | TRBD1 | CSAIGQGESYGYTF | TGCAGTGCTATAGGACAGGGGGAGAGCTATGGCTACACCTTC
- | TRBJ2-7 | 12 | TRBV29-1 | - | CSVGSGHYEQYF | TGCAGCGTGGGGAGCGGGCACTACGAGCAGTACTTC
- | TRBJ2-1 | 12 | TRBV2 | - | CASSEGVNEQFF | TGTGCCAGCAGTGAGGGGGTGAATGAGCAGTTCTTC
once | TRBJ1-4 | 15 | TRBV24-1 | - | CATSDPHGRDEKLFF | TGTGCCACCAGTGACCCCCATGGACGAGATGAAAAACTGTTTTTT
- | TRBJ2-1 | 15 | TRBV9 | TRBD1 | CASSKWDRGRNEQFF | TGTGCCAGCAGCAAGTGGGACAGGGGACGGAATGAGCAGTTCTTC
many | TRBJ2-1 | 16 | TRBV18 | - | CASSPTGGRLNNEQFF | TGTGCCAGCTCACCGACAGGCGGGCGCCTGAACAATGAGCAGTTCTTC
- | TRBJ2-5 | 14 | TRBV29-1 | TRBD1 | CSAKDRGRYETQYF | TGCAGCGCCAAGGACAGGGGGCGCTATGAGACCCAGTACTTC
- | TRBJ1-2 | 15 | TRBV12-3/TRBV12-4 | - | CASSSEGGLDYGYTF | TGTGCCAGCAGTTCCGAGGGGGGCTTGGACTATGGCTACACCTTC
once | TRBJ1-2 | 15 | TRBV6-5 | TRBD1 | CASSRGGQGDYGYTF | TGTGCCAGCAGCCGGGGCGGACAGGGAGACTATGGCTACACCTTC